This T cell receptor (beta chain) emerged from a study of early T cells in non-severe SARS-CoV-2 infection. TCRdb redid the calling of the 5' RACE reads with MiXCR, one entry per CDR3 protein. The profile shows roughly 100,000 distinct CDR3 sequences, around 15% of them singletons. The specimen was whole blood. This sequence was found in an adult who was a healthcare worker with PCR-confirmed SARS-CoV-2 infection or an uninfected control (not recorded which).

DNA of the CDR3: TGTGCCAGCAGTTTAGGACAGCATGAGCAGTTCTTC. It codes for CASSLGQHEQFF. The V gene is TRBV27, the J gene TRBJ2-1; possible D gene TRBD1, 6 bases. Germline-derived CDR1 and CDR2 are MNHEY and SMNVEV (reference sequence). The CDR3 runs 12 residues. Trimming left V 2 bases short and J 8 bases short, with 7 bases between.